This TCR beta chain emerged from a study of cytomegalovirus exposure and HLA in healthy donors. Whole-study findings and limits: Most of the TCR beta V segments (in an earlier analysis) were productive either about 87% or about 30% of the time.

This clone came up a few times. The antigen remains unidentified. Vbeta (60) and Jbeta (13) primers were used in the PCR. Clones were sequenced by immunoSEQ multiplex PCR, and TCRdb holds only the in-frame ones, with some missing. The repertoire holds 150,000 or so clones, with 75% as singletons. The ends were cut back, 2 bases at V and 0 bases at J, with 10 bases in the middle. CDR3 length: 15 amino acids. Looked up from germline, CDR1 is SNHLY and CDR2 is FYNNEI. Sequencing was done on a sample of PBMCs. J is TRBJ1-1 and V is TRBV2; TRBD1 might be the D (6 bases). This receptor was obtained from a man aged 25 to 40 in good health and CMV-seronegative. CDR3 bases: TGTGCCAGCAGTGAACACAGGGCGGTGAACACTGAAGCTTTCTTT. Its translation is CASSEHRAVNTEAFF.